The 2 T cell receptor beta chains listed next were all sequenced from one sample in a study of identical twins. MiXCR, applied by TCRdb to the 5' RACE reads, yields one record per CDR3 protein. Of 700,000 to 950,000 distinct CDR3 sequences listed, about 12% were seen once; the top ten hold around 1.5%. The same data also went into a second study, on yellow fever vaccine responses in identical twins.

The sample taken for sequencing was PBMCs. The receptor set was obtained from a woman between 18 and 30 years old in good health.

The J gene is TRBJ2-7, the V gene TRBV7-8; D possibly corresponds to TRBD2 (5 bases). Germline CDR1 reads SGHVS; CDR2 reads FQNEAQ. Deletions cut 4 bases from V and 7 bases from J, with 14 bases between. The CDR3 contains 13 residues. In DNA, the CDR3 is TGTGCCAGCAGCTCGGGCCCTCGAGGGGAGCAGTACGTC. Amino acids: CASSSGPRGEQYV.

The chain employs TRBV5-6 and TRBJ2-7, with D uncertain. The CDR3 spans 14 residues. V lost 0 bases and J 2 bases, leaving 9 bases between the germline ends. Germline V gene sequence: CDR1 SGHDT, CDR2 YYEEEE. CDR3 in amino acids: CASSLVAYPYEQYV. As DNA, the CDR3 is TGTGCCAGCAGCTTGGTAGCTTACCCCTACGAGCAGTACGTC.